Here is one T cell receptor (beta chain) with its context. No antigen is known for it. The iRepertoire nested amplicon-rescue multiplex PCR amplified TCR alpha and beta CDR3s from RNA. TCRdb itself ran the multiplex PCR reads through MiXCR, one entry per CDR3 protein. This table holds approximately 120,000 distinct CDR3 sequences, more than 20% found once. This sample is part of a study of glioma-infiltrating T cells. Study-wide points: Gliomas, especially low-grade, showed above-expected tissue-blood divergence; non-neoplastic patients showed below.

Trimming removed 4 bases from V and 9 bases from J, with 19 bases in between. Germline V gene sequence: CDR1 ENHRY, CDR2 SYGVKD. This CDR3 is built from 15 residues. This sequence was found in a human donor with low-grade glioma or glioblastoma, undergoing nonglioma brain surgery, or in good health (not recorded which). Sequenced sample: glioma tissue, nonneoplastic brain tissue, or PBMCs (not recorded which). The chain recombines TRBV10-3 with TRBJ2-1; D gene unclear. CDR3 region: CAISVGLRELGEQFF. DNA for the CDR3: TGTGCCATCAGTGTGGGCTTAAGAGAGCTGGGTGAGCAGTTCTTC.